The rows below give T cell receptor beta chains drawn from one sample of a study of blood T cell repertoires in COVID-19. Clones were read by immunoSEQ multiplex PCR, and TCRdb kept only the in-frame ones, dropping some. Seen here are roughly 180,000 clones, less than 95% observed once, and the top ten hold roughly 0.7%. The sequenced sample consisted of peripheral blood. These receptors were collected from a man aged 25 to 45 with COVID-19, enrolled during active disease. Both conserved end residues are part of each CDR3. A D gene is named only where the DNA matches it firmly. Clone size is shown for a subset of rows, as once, few, many or a class of expanded clone.

>TRBD1|-|TRBV10-1|TRBJ2-1
TGCGCCAGCAGTGGGCCCGGGACAGTGACCTACAATGAGCAGTTCTTC
CASSGPGTVTYNEQFF
>-|once|TRBV7-6|TRBJ1-5
TGTGCCAGCAGCTTAGGCGGGGAGAATGAGCCCCAGCATTTT
CASSLGGENEPQHF
>-|-|TRBV28|TRBJ1-2
TGTGCCAGCAGCCAATCCGCGGTCAGGGTTGGCTACACCTTC
CASSQSAVRVGYTF
>-|-|TRBV6-5|TRBJ2-7
TGTGCCAGCAGTCTGGACACTCGCTCCTACGAGCAGTACTTC
CASSLDTRSYEQYF
>-|-|TRBV2|TRBJ2-2
TGTGCCAGCAGCCAACGGACCGGGGAGCTGTTTTTT
CASSQRTGELFF
>-|-|TRBV29-1|TRBJ1-2
TGCAGCGTTTCCCCGGGGGGGGATGATGGCTACACCTTC
CSVSPGGDDGYTF
>-|-|TRBV2|TRBJ2-7
TGTGCCAGCAGTGGAACCGCTATGGAGCAGTACTTC
CASSGTAMEQYF
>TRBD2|-|TRBV3-1/TRBV3-2|TRBJ2-2
TGTGCCAGCAGCCAAACCGCCGGGAGGGGGGTTGCCGGGGAGCTGTTTTTT
CASSQTAGRGVAGELFF
>-|once|TRBV6-2/TRBV6-3|TRBJ1-5
TGTGCCAGCAGTTTGGCGGATAATAGCAATCAGCCCCAGCATTTT
CASSLADNSNQPQHF
>TRBD2|-|TRBV30|TRBJ2-5
TGTGCCTGGGATGCGGGGGGGATAGGGCAAGAGACCCAGTACTTC
CAWDAGGIGQETQYF
>-|-|TRBV19|TRBJ2-7
TGTGCCACCTCACGTGGCGGGACGGCTACCTACGAGCAGTACTTC
CATSRGGTATYEQYF
>-|-|TRBV3-1/TRBV3-2|TRBJ2-3
TGTGCCAGCAGCCAGGGCGGCGGAGGTATTTTGGATACGCAGTATTTT
CASSQGGGGILDTQYF
>-|-|TRBV2|TRBJ1-2
TGTGCCAGCAGTGAAGGTCCCACAGGCAGGGGTGGCTACACCTTC
CASSEGPTGRGGYTF
>-|-|TRBV28|TRBJ1-2
TGTGCCAGCAGTTTACAGGACTATGGCTACACCTTC
CASSLQDYGYTF
>TRBD1|-|TRBV7-6|TRBJ2-5
TGTGCCAGCAGCCTACAGGGGTATTATGAGACCCAGTACTTC
CASSLQGYYETQYF
>-|-|TRBV18|TRBJ2-7
TGTGCCAGCTCACCACCGCAGGGTATCTACGAGCAGTACTTC
CASSPPQGIYEQYF
>-|few|TRBV11-2|TRBJ1-4
TGTGCCAGCAGTGACCAGGGGTTTGGTTCGGAAAAACTGTTTTTT
CASSDQGFGSEKLFF
>TRBD1|once|TRBV5-6|TRBJ1-2
TGTGCCAGCAGCGCCGACACGACAGGGCTGAGGGGCTACACCTTC
CASSADTTGLRGYTF
>-|-|TRBV18|TRBJ2-1
TGTGCCAGCTCACCGTATACAGGGACGTCCTACAATGAGCAGTTCTTC
CASSPYTGTSYNEQFF
>TRBD1|-|TRBV7-9|TRBJ1-2
TGTGCCAGCAGCTTAGCCACAGGGGAACCCCCTGGCTATGGCTACACCTTC
CASSLATGEPPGYGYTF
>TRBD2|-|TRBV10-1|TRBJ2-1
TGCGCCAGCAGTGATAGCGGGACTACAAATGAGCAGTTCTTC
CASSDSGTTNEQFF
>-|-|TRBV5-4|TRBJ1-1
TGTGCCAGCCGGGACACCATGAACACTGAAGCTTTCTTT
CASRDTMNTEAFF
>-|-|TRBV30|TRBJ1-2
TGTGCCTGGAGGACAAAACAAAGGGAGCATGGCTACACCTTC
CAWRTKQREHGYTF
>TRBD2|-|TRBV11-2|TRBJ2-3
TGTGCCAGCAGCTTTACCAGACTAGCGGGGTTGGTAGATACGCAGTATTTT
CASSFTRLAGLVDTQYF
>TRBD2|-|TRBV3-1/TRBV3-2|TRBJ2-5
TGTGCCAGCAGTCCCCCCGGGCTTGGGGGGGCCCAGTACTTC
CASSPPGLGGAQYF
>-|-|TRBV21-1|TRBJ2-3
TGTGCCAGCAGCAAAAGGGGTAGCGGGGAACGCACAGATACGCAGTATTTT
CASSKRGSGERTDTQYF
>TRBD1|-|TRBV10-2|TRBJ1-5
TGCGCCAGCAAACAGGGGGTTCATCAGCCCCAGCATTTT
CASKQGVHQPQHF
>TRBD1|-|TRBV3-1/TRBV3-2|TRBJ1-4
TGTGCCAGCAGCCAAGATATTGCAGGGGGCGAAAAACTGTTTTTT
CASSQDIAGGEKLFF
>TRBD1|-|TRBV6-5|TRBJ2-7
TGTGCCAGCAGATGGACAGGGGGGTTCGAGCAGTACTTC
CASRWTGGFEQYF
>TRBD1|-|TRBV7-9|TRBJ2-7
TGTGCCAGCAGCCGGACAGGGGTTCCCTACGAGCAGTACTTC
CASSRTGVPYEQYF
>-|-|TRBV10-1|TRBJ2-5
TGCGCCAGCAGTGACGGACAGGGAGGGATGGAGACCCAGTACTTC
CASSDGQGGMETQYF
>-|-|TRBV27|TRBJ1-2
TGTGCCAGCAGTTTAAGCCCGGGAGGCTATGGCTACACCTTC
CASSLSPGGYGYTF
>-|-|TRBV9|TRBJ1-6
TGTGCCAGCAGCGTCGGCAGGGTTCGGGATTCACCCCTCCACTTT
CASSVGRVRDSPLHF
>TRBD1|-|TRBV29-1|TRBJ1-4
TGCAGCGTTGAAGGGACAGGGGGGAAACTGTTTTTT
CSVEGTGGKLFF
>-|-|TRBV10-2|TRBJ1-4
TGCGCCAGCAGTGATGCGGTAGTTGCAACTAATGAAAAACTGTTTTTT
CASSDAVVATNEKLFF
>-|-|TRBV27|TRBJ1-5
TGTGCCAGCAGTTTGTCGGGGATAAGGCAGCCCCAGCATTTT
CASSLSGIRQPQHF
>-|-|TRBV2|TRBJ1-1
TGTGCCAGCAGACCTGGGACATACACTGAAGCTTTCTTT
CASRPGTYTEAFF
>-|-|TRBV10-1|TRBJ2-3
TGCGCCAGCAGTGATGGCCAGGGGATTCCTACAGATACGCAGTATTTT
CASSDGQGIPTDTQYF
>-|-|TRBV18|TRBJ1-5
TGTGCCAGCTCCCTGGGGCCAAGCAATCAGCCCCAGCATTTT
CASSLGPSNQPQHF
>-|-|TRBV10-1|TRBJ1-1
TGCGCCAGCAGTGCCCAGGATGGCACTGAAGCTTTCTTT
CASSAQDGTEAFF
>TRBD1|-|TRBV9|TRBJ2-2
TGTGCCAGCAGCGTAGGCGGGACAGGGGTTACCGGGGAGCTGTTTTTT
CASSVGGTGVTGELFF
>TRBD2|-|TRBV7-9|TRBJ2-5
TGTGCCAGCAGCTTTGGGACTACCCAAGAGACCCAGTACTTC
CASSFGTTQETQYF
>TRBD1|-|TRBV25-1|TRBJ1-2
TGTGCCAGCAGTGACTCAGGACAGGCGAGCTCATATGGCTACACCTTC
CASSDSGQASSYGYTF
>-|-|TRBV2|TRBJ2-7
TGTGCCAGCATGGAGGCAGGGGATCCACTCTACGAGCAGTACTTC
CASMEAGDPLYEQYF
>-|-|TRBV6-5|TRBJ1-6
TGTGCCATCGAAGGGGCCCAAGGGAATTCACCCCTCCACTTT
CAIEGAQGNSPLHF
>-|once|TRBV12-5|TRBJ1-3
TGTGCTAGTGGTTTGTCTGAGGCTGGAAACACCATATATTTT
CASGLSEAGNTIYF
>-|-|TRBV11-2|TRBJ1-5
TGTGCCAGCAGCTTAGACAGTAATCAGCCCCAGCATTTT
CASSLDSNQPQHF
>TRBD1|-|TRBV27|TRBJ2-7
TGTGCCAGTAGTTGGGACAGGGATGCCTACGAGCAGTACTTC
CASSWDRDAYEQYF